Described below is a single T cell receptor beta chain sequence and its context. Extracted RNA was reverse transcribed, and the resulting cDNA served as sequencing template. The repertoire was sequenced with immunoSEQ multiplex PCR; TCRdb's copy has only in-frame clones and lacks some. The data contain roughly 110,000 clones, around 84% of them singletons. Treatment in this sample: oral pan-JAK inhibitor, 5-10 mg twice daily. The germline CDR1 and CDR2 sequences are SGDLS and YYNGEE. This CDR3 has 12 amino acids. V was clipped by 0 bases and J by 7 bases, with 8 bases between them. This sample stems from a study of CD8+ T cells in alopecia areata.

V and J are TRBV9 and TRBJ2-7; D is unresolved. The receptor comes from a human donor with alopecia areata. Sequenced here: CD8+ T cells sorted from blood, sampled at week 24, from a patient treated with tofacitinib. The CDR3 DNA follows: TGTGCCAGCAGCGTAGCTCTAGGGGAGCAGTACTTC. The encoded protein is CASSVALGEQYF.